The 27 T cell receptor beta chains listed next were all sequenced from one sample in a study of T cell repertoires in cytomegalovirus infection. Their target antigens are unknown. From the reads, TCRdb called clonotypes with MiXCR, one entry per CDR3 protein. The sample includes some 560,000 distinct CDR3 sequences, approximately 40% of them seen just once. This specimen consisted of cultured PBMCs, obtained from culture after CMV antigen stimulation. Receptor source: a human donor in good health (CMV status not recorded). Some clones in this sample may be carry-over from other donors' samples.

V is TRBV27 and J is TRBJ2-3; D unresolved. Trimming cost V 5 bases and J 4 bases, with 13 bases left between them. Germline loops: CDR1 MNHEY, CDR2 SMNVEV (reference sequence). The CDR3 consists of 14 residues. In nucleotides, the CDR3 is TGTGCCAGCAGTACGGCCCTAGAGGCAGATACGCAGTATTTT. Residues: CASSTALEADTQYF.

The chain joins TRBV15 to TRBJ2-7, with 7 bases lining up with TRBD1. The germline CDR1 and CDR2 sequences are LNHNV and YYDKDF (reference sequence). CDR3 length: 13 residues. V was clipped by 3 bases and J by 7 bases; unmatched bases: 6. This chain's CDR3 is CATSRGQPGEQYF. CDR3 sequence (DNA): TGTGCCACCAGCAGGGGACAGCCGGGTGAGCAGTACTTC.

This clonotype was found many times. The chain is built from TRBV7-2 and TRBJ1-1; the D is unclear. The CDR3 extends over 13 amino acids. Trimming left V 2 bases short and J 7 bases short, with 11 bases between. The germline gives CDR1 SGHTA, CDR2 FQGNSA. In nucleotides, the CDR3 is TGTGCCAGCAGCTTATTTGCCCGGATTGAAGCTTTCTTT. Translated: CASSLFARIEAFF.

This clonotype was counted ten times or more. J is TRBJ1-1 and V is TRBV7-8, with 8 bases fitting TRBD1. The germline V gene encodes CDR1 SGHVS and CDR2 FQNEAQ. This CDR3 region has 15 residues. V was clipped by 5 bases and J by 11 bases; unmatched bases: 16. The CDR3 DNA is TGTGCCAGCAGCGAAGCAGGGGGCGATAGATTGTGGGCTTTCTTT. Translation: CASSEAGGDRLWAFF.

The chain recombines TRBV4-3 with TRBJ1-2, with D tentatively TRBD1 (6 bases). Germline loops: CDR1 LGHNA, CDR2 YSLEER. This CDR3 spans 13 amino acids. V was clipped by 1 base and J by 5 bases, with 8 bases between them. CDR3 in DNA: TGCGCCAGCAGCCAAGTTCAGGGGTATGGCTACACCTTC. This encodes CASSQVQGYGYTF.

This clonotype was seen only a few times. The chain recombines TRBV7-2 with TRBJ2-3; D ambiguous. Trimming removed 10 bases at V and 0 bases at J, with 14 bases between. The germline V gene has CDR1 SGHTA and CDR2 FQGNSA. The CDR3 has 14 residues. DNA for the CDR3: TGTGCCAACCAAGAGCAGTTAAGCACAGATACGCAGTATTTT. It encodes CANQEQLSTDTQYF.

This clonotype has just a few counts. CDR3 protein: CASSHETNTGELFF. The CDR3 nucleotides read TGTGCCAGCAGCCACGAGACGAACACCGGGGAGCTGTTTTTT. The V gene is TRBV7-2, the J gene TRBJ2-2; D not certain. Germline V lookup: CDR1 SGHTA, CDR2 FQGNSA. Trimming removed 5 bases from V and 0 bases from J, with 7 bases in between. This CDR3 has 14 residues.

This chain connects TRBV6-1 to TRBJ1-2; 9 bases line up with TRBD1. Germline V gives CDR1 MNHNS, CDR2 SASEGT. There are 16 residues in the CDR3. V shed 6 bases and J 3 bases; nucleotides not matched to a gene: 11. The DNA of the CDR3 is TGTGCCAGCAGGAGAGCGACAGGGGGTCCGGACTATGGCTACACCTTC. Amino acids: CASRRATGGPDYGYTF.

The chain uses TRBV7-2 and TRBJ2-7, with no clear D. Trimming took off 5 bases at V and 7 bases at J, with 15 bases between the two ends. This CDR3 contains 13 residues. Germline values: CDR1 SGHTA, CDR2 FQGNSA. The CDR3 spells CASSPHMGEEQYF. The CDR3 nucleotides read TGTGCCAGCAGCCCGCACATGGGTGAGGAGCAGTACTTC.

CDR3 nucleotide sequence: TGTGCCAGCAGCGTAGATCGGACCCACCGGTTGGGTCAAAATGAAAAACTGTTTTTT. Translation: CASSVDRTHRLGQNEKLFF. V is TRBV9 and J is TRBJ1-4, with no clear D. Trimming removed 0 bases at V and 5 bases at J, with 23 bases between. The germline gives CDR1 SGDLS, CDR2 YYNGEE. The CDR3 is 19 residues long.

There are a few counts of this clonotype. This chain connects TRBV12-3 or TRBV12-4 to TRBJ2-2; TRBD1 matches at 9 bases. V dropped 5 bases and J dropped 5; count of bases not matched to a gene: 6. This CDR3 has 15 amino acids. DNA for the CDR3: TGTGCCAGCAGTAATTCGGACAGGGGAACCGGGGAGCTGTTTTTT. This encodes CASSNSDRGTGELFF.

The chain joins TRBV6-5 to TRBJ2-7; TRBD2 matches 14 bases. V shed 0 bases and J 3 bases; nucleotides not matched to a gene: 10. CDR1 is MNHEY, CDR2 SVGAGI, per germline. The CDR3 runs to 19 residues. CDR3 DNA sequence: TGTGCCAGCAGTTACTCCCCGGGACTAGCGGGAGACCCAATCTACGAGCAGTACTTC. The encoded protein is CASSYSPGLAGDPIYEQYF.

This clonotype was counted ten times or more. The chain combines TRBV7-2 with TRBJ2-2; 11 bases align to TRBD1. J was trimmed by 6 bases and V by 4 bases; bases with no gene match: 16. The CDR3 sequence is 19 residues long. From germline, CDR1 is SGHTA and CDR2 FQGNSA. CDR3 amino acids: CASSSIGGGTGGRAGELFF. In nucleotides, the CDR3 is TGTGCCAGCAGCTCTATTGGTGGCGGGACAGGGGGTAGGGCCGGGGAGCTGTTTTTT. Complete variable domain (other parts from reference TRBV7-2 and TRBJ2-2): GAGVSQSPSNKVTEKGKDVELRCDPISGHTALYWYRQSLGQGLEFLIYFQGNSAPDKSGLPSDRFSAERTGGSVSTLTIQRTQQEDSAVYLCASSSIGGGTGGRAGELFFGEGSRLTVL.

The rearrangement links TRBV27 to TRBJ2-7; 10 bases map to TRBD1. Trimming removed 5 bases from V and 3 bases from J; junction bases left unmatched: 7. The CDR3 is made up of 15 amino acids. CDR1 MNHEY and CDR2 SMNVEV come from the germline V gene (reference sequence). CDR3 sequence (DNA): TGTGCCAGCAGTGTTACCGGGACAGGGGTCTACGAGCAGTACTTC. It encodes CASSVTGTGVYEQYF.

CDR3 coding DNA: TGTGCCAGCACCCCCAGTAGGGGGTTTAGGCCCCAGCATTTT. It encodes CASTPSRGFRPQHF. This chain connects TRBV28 to TRBJ1-5, with D maybe TRBD1 (6 bases). Germline V gene lookup returns CDR1 MDHEN and CDR2 SYDVKM. This CDR3 comprises 14 residues. Trimming left V 7 bases short and J 9 bases short, with 19 bases between.

About this clonotype: The junction differs from germline at one of its ends, possibly a read error. The genes are TRBV7-2 and TRBJ2-1; D is unresolved. The length of the CDR3 is 14 residues. From germline, CDR1 is SGHTA and CDR2 FQGNSA. DNA of the CDR3: TGTGCCAGCAGCTTAGATGTCCAAAGGAATGAGCAGTTATTC. This codes for CASSLDVQRNEQLF. Drawing the rest from reference TRBV7-2 and TRBJ2-1, the complete variable domain is GAGVSQSPSNKVTEKGKDVELRCDPISGHTALYWYRQSLGQGLEFLIYFQGNSAPDKSGLPSDRFSAERTGGSVSTLTIQRTQQEDSAVYLCASSLDVQRNEQLFGPGTRLTVL.

This clonotype was counted a few times. The chain carries TRBV6-4 and TRBJ2-3, with TRBD1 matching over 8 bases. The V gene end was trimmed by 2 bases and the J gene end by 5 bases; junction bases not matched to a gene: 9. CDR3 length: 16 amino acids. Germline assignment: CDR1 MRHNA and CDR2 SNTAGT. The CDR3 loop is CASSDTSGGAGDTQYF. In nucleotides, the CDR3 is TGTGCCAGCAGTGACACGTCAGGGGGCGCGGGAGATACGCAGTATTTT.

The chain employs TRBV18 and TRBJ1-6; 9 bases line up with TRBD1. This CDR3 has 20 amino acids. V shed 6 bases, J shed 2 bases, and the junction held 17 bases outside the gene matches. The V gene's germline CDR1 is KGHSH and CDR2 LQKENI. In DNA, the CDR3 is TGTGCCAGCTCTCGGAACCGGGACAGGGATTTAGCCACCTATAATTCACCCCTCCACTTT. Its protein is CASSRNRDRDLATYNSPLHF.

V usage is TRBV20-1 and J usage is TRBJ2-5, with unresolved D. This CDR3 has 13 amino acids. The germline gives CDR1 DFQATT, CDR2 SNEGSKA (reference sequence). V shed 3 bases and J shed 5 bases, with 13 bases lying between them. CDR3 DNA sequence: TGCAGTGCTAGCCCGGAGAACCCGGAGACCCAGTACTTC. Amino acids: CSASPENPETQYF.

The CDR3 DNA follows: TGCGCCAGCACTCCGGACTACCAGAACACTGAAGCTTTCTTT. This gives the protein CASTPDYQNTEAFF. The chain has TRBV10-2 and TRBJ1-1; D is unclear. The germline CDR1 and CDR2 sequences are WSHSY and SAAADI. CDR3 length: 14 residues. Trimming shortened V by 7 bases and J by 1 base, and 13 bases separated the two germline ends.

This clonotype has more than one count but fewer than ten. The rearrangement joins TRBV7-8 to TRBJ2-7; a weak D match, TRBD2 (6 bases). The CDR3 covers 14 residues. Germline V gives CDR1 SGHVS, CDR2 FQNEAQ. With 1 base removed from V and 2 bases from J, the gap between germline ends came to 9 bases. The CDR3 protein is CASSLVGRTYEQYF. DNA for the CDR3: TGTGCCAGCAGCTTAGTGGGGAGGACCTACGAGCAGTACTTC.

The V call is TRBV4-3, the J call TRBJ2-3, with a weak D call TRBD1 (5 bases). V lost 0 bases and J lost 4, with 11 bases in between. The V gene's germline CDR1 is LGHNA and CDR2 YSLEER. CDR3 length: 15 amino acids. CDR3 loop: CASSQDSQGADTQYF. In DNA form, the CDR3 reads TGCGCCAGCAGCCAAGATTCCCAGGGTGCAGATACGCAGTATTTT.

CDR3 amino acids: CASTRTGAGYTF. The CDR3 coding sequence is TGTGCCAGCACCCGGACAGGGGCGGGCTACACCTTC. This chain joins TRBV12-3 or TRBV12-4 and TRBJ1-2; TRBD1 agrees at 9 bases. V lost 7 bases, J lost 8 bases, and 5 bases stayed unmatched. The CDR3 totals 12 residues.

In its sample, this clonotype was seen many times. The rearrangement links TRBV19 to TRBJ2-3; 7 bases are shared with TRBD1. V lost 8 bases, J lost 6 bases, and 8 bases stayed unmatched. This CDR3 has 13 residues. Germline V gene lookup returns CDR1 LNHDA and CDR2 SQIVND (reference sequence). This CDR3 is CASRTTGADTQYF. CDR3 nucleotides: TGTGCCAGTCGGACAACAGGGGCGGATACGCAGTATTTT.

This clonotype was recorded a few times. The J gene is TRBJ2-2, the V gene TRBV7-3; D perhaps matches TRBD2 (5 bases). V lost 4 bases to trimming and J lost 7 bases, with 10 bases between them. The V gene's germline CDR1 is SGHTA and CDR2 FQGTGA. The CDR3 consists of 13 residues. Here the CDR3 DNA reads TGTGCCAGCAGCTACGACTATCTCGGGGAGCTGTTTTTT. This gives the protein CASSYDYLGELFF.

The chain couples TRBV4-2 to TRBJ2-1; TRBD2 aligns across 8 bases. Germline values: CDR1 LGHNA, CDR2 YNFKEQ. CDR3 length equals 17 residues. V lost 0 bases to trimming and J lost 4 bases; unmatched junction nucleotides: 8. The CDR3 coding sequence is TGTGCCAGCAGCCAAGATTCGGGAGGGCTGGGATACAATGAGCAGTTCTTC. Its protein is CASSQDSGGLGYNEQFF.

This chain uses TRBV7-2 with TRBJ2-2; D might be TRBD2 (5 bases). Trimming took off 7 bases at V and 7 bases at J, with 13 bases between the two ends. This CDR3 comprises 13 residues. Germline CDR1 SGHTA, CDR2 FQGNSA. The CDR3 bases are TGTGCCAGCAAGATTTTCGAGGGCGGGGAGCTGTTTTTT. Protein: CASKIFEGGELFF.